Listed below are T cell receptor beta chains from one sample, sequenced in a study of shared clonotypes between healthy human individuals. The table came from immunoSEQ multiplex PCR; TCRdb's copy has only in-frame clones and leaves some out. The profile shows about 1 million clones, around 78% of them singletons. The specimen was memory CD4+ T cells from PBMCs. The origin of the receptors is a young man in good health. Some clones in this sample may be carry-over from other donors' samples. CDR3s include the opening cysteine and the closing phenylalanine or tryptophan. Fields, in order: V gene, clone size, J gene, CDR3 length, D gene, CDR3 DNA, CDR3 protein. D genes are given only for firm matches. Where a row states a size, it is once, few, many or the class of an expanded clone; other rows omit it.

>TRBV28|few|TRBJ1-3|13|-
TGTGCCAGCAGTCTACAGGACAGAAACACCATATATTTT
CASSLQDRNTIYF
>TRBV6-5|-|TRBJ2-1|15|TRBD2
TGTGCCAGCAGTAAACGGACTAGCTCCTACAATGAGCAGTTCTTC
CASSKRTSSYNEQFF
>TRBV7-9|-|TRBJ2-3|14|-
TGTGCCAGCAGCTCAGCCACCCCCACAGATACGCAGTATTTT
CASSSATPTDTQYF
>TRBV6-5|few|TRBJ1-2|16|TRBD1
TGTGCCAGCAGTTACCTGACAGGGTCGTCTAACTATGGCTACACCTTC
CASSYLTGSSNYGYTF
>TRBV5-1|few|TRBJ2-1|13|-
TGCGCCAGCAGCTCAGCGCCCCACAATGAGCAGTTCTTC
CASSSAPHNEQFF
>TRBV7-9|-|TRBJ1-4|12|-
TGTGCCAGCAGCTTGGGTGGGTTGGGACTGTTTTTT
CASSLGGLGLFF
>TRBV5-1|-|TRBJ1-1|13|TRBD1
TGCGCCAGCAGCTCATACAGGGGTACTGAAGCTTTCTTT
CASSSYRGTEAFF
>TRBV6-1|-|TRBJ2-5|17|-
TGTGCCAGCAGTGAAGAGCTCTGGGGGGAAGCACAAGAGACCCAGTACTTC
CASSEELWGEAQETQYF
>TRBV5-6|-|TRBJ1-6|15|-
TGTGCCAGCAGCTTGGGCGGAGCCTACGGGTCACCCCTCCACTTT
CASSLGGAYGSPLHF
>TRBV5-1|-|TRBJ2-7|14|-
TGCGCCAGCAGCTACGGGGACGCAACCTACGAGCAGTACTTC
CASSYGDATYEQYF
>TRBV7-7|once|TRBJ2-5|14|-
TGTGCCAGCAGCTTAGCAGGGTACCAAGAGACCCAGTACTTC
CASSLAGYQETQYF
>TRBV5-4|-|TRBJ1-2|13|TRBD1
TGTGCCAGCAGCTTGGGGGCAGGGGGTGGCTACACCTTC
CASSLGAGGGYTF
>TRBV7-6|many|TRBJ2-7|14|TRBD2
TGTGCCAGCAGCTTACGGGGAGGGCGGGACGAGCAGTACTTC
CASSLRGGRDEQYF
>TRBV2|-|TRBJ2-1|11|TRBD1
TGTGCCAGCAGTAGGGGGCGGGAGCAGTTCTTC
CASSRGREQFF
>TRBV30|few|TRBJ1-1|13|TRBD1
TGTGCCGGTGGGACAGGGCCGGCGGCTGAAGCTTTCTTT
CAGGTGPAAEAFF
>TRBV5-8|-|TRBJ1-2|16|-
TGTGCCAGCGCCCTGGAGGGGTCCAGCAACGACCATGGCTACACCTTC
CASALEGSSNDHGYTF
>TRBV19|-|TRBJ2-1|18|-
TGTGCCAGTAGTATCAGCTCACAGGGGGGGGGATCCTACAATGAGCAGTTCTTC
CASSISSQGGGSYNEQFF
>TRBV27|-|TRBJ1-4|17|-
TGTGCCAGCAGTTTGTTCGGAGGTAAGAAGTGGAATGAAAAACTGTTTTTT
CASSLFGGKKWNEKLFF
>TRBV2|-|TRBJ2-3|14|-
TGTGCCAGCAGTAGATGGACTAACACAGATACGCAGTATTTT
CASSRWTNTDTQYF
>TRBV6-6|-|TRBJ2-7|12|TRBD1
TGTGCCAGCAGCCGGACAGGGATCGAGCAGTACTTC
CASSRTGIEQYF
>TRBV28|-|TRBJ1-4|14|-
TGTGCCAGCAGGGACTCAGGGCGGGGTGAAAAACTGTTTTTT
CASRDSGRGEKLFF
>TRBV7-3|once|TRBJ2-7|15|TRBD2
TGTGCCAGCAGTCCAAGTTTACTAGCGGGAGCCGAGCAGTACTTC
CASSPSLLAGAEQYF
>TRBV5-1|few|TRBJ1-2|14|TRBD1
TGCGCCAGCAGCCCCACAGGGGAGGGCTATGGCTACACCTTC
CASSPTGEGYGYTF
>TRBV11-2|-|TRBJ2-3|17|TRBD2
TGTGCCAGCAGCCTAGGACTAGCGGGAGGGATCGCAGATACGCAGTATTTT
CASSLGLAGGIADTQYF
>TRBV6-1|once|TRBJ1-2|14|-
TGTGCCAGCAGTGACATCGGGACGAACTATGGCTACACCTTC
CASSDIGTNYGYTF
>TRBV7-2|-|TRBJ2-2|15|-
TGTGCCAGCAGCTTAGAGGGACAAGTCACCGGGGAGCTGTTTTTT
CASSLEGQVTGELFF
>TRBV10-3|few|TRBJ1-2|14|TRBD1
TGTGCCATCACTGCGGACAGGGTCAACTATGGCTACACCTTC
CAITADRVNYGYTF
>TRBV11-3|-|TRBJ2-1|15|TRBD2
TGTGCCAGCAGCTTATTTAGCGGGAGTAACAATGAGCAGTTCTTC
CASSLFSGSNNEQFF
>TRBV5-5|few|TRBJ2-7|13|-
TGTGCCAGCAGGATAGGATCTAGTTCTGAGCAGTACTTC
CASRIGSSSEQYF
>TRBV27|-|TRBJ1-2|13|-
TGTGCCACCAAAGGGGGGGTTAACTATGGCTACACCTTC
CATKGGVNYGYTF
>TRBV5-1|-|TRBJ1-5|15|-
TGCGCCAGCAGCCTCGGGACCCCCCAAGAGGGGCCCCAGCATTTT
CASSLGTPQEGPQHF
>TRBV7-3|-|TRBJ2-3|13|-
TGTGCCAGCAGCTTAACCCGCGAAGATACGCAGTATTTT
CASSLTREDTQYF
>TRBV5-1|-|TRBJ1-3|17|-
TGCGCCAGCAGCATTCTACCGGGACGATCGTCGGGAAACACCATATATTTT
CASSILPGRSSGNTIYF
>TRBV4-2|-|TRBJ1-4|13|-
TGTGCCAGCAGAGCGAGGGGAGGAGAAAAACTGTTTTTT
CASRARGGEKLFF
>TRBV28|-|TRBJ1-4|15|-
TGTGCCAGCAGTTTGAGGGTTGCACGTAATGAAAAACTGTTTTTT
CASSLRVARNEKLFF
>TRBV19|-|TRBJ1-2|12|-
TGTGCCAGTAGTATCGAAGGAAAAGGCTACACCTTC
CASSIEGKGYTF
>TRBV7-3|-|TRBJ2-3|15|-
TGTGCCAGCAGCTTCGTCCCGGGGGCAACAGATACGCAGTATTTT
CASSFVPGATDTQYF
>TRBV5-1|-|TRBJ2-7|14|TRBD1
TGCGCCAGCAGCTTGGTTACAGGGGAAGACGAGCAGTACTTC
CASSLVTGEDEQYF
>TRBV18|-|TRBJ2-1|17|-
TGTGCCAGCTCACCATTCCGGCCCGCGGGGTCCTACAATGAGCAGTTCTTC
CASSPFRPAGSYNEQFF
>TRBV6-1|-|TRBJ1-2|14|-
TGTGCCACCCGGGGTTCGGACACGTGGTCTGGCTACACCTTC
CATRGSDTWSGYTF
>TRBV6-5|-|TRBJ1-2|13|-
TGTGCCACAGGACCGCTCCTTAACTATGGCTACACCTTC
CATGPLLNYGYTF
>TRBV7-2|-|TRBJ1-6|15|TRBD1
TGTGCCAGCAGCTTAGGGGACAGGGTTAACTCACCCCTCCACTTT
CASSLGDRVNSPLHF
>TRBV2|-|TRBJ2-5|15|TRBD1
TGTGCCAGCAATCCGGACAGGGGGCTCTGGGAGACCCAGTACTTC
CASNPDRGLWETQYF
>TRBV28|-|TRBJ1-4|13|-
TGTGCCAGCAGACTGGTGCGGGGTGAAAAACTGTTTTTT
CASRLVRGEKLFF
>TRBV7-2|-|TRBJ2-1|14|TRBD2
TGTGCCAGCAGCTTAGCGTTCCGGGAGGGTGAGCAGTTCTTC
CASSLAFREGEQFF
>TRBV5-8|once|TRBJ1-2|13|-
TGTGCCAGCAGCTTGTCGGGCAGTTATGGCTACACCTTC
CASSLSGSYGYTF
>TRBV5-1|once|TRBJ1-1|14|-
TGCGCCAGCAGCCCACAGGGAGGAGAGACTGAAGCTTTCTTT
CASSPQGGETEAFF
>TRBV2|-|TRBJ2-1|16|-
TGTGCCAGCAGTGAAGAGACGAGGCCTTTCTACAATGAGCAGTTCTTC
CASSEETRPFYNEQFF
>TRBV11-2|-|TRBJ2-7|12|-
TGTGCCAGCAGCGTACAGGGAGGCGAGCAGTACTTC
CASSVQGGEQYF
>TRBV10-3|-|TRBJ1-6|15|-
TGTGCCATCAGTGGGCAAGGGGCGGATAATTCACCCCTCCACTTT
CAISGQGADNSPLHF
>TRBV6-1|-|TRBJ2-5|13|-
TGTGCCAGCAGTGAACAGTACCAAGAGACCCAGTACTTC
CASSEQYQETQYF
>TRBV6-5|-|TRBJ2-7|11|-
TGTAAAGGGGACTTCTCCTACGAGCAGTACTTC
CKGDFSYEQYF
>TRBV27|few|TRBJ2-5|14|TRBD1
TGTGCCAGCAGGGCGACAGGGCGACAAGAGACCCAGTACTTC
CASRATGRQETQYF